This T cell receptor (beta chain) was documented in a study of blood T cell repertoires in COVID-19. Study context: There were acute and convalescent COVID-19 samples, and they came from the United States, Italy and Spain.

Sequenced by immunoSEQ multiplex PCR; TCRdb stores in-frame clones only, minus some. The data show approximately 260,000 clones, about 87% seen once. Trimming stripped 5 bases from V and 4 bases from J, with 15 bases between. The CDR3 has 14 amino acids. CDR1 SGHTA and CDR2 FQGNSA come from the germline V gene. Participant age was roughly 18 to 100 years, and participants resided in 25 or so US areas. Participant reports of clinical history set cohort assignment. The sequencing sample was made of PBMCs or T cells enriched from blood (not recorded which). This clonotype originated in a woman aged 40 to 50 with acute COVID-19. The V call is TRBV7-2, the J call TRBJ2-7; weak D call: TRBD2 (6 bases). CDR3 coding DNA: TGTGCCAGCAGCCCCGGAGGGCCCCTGTACGAGCAGTACGTC. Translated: CASSPGGPLYEQYV.